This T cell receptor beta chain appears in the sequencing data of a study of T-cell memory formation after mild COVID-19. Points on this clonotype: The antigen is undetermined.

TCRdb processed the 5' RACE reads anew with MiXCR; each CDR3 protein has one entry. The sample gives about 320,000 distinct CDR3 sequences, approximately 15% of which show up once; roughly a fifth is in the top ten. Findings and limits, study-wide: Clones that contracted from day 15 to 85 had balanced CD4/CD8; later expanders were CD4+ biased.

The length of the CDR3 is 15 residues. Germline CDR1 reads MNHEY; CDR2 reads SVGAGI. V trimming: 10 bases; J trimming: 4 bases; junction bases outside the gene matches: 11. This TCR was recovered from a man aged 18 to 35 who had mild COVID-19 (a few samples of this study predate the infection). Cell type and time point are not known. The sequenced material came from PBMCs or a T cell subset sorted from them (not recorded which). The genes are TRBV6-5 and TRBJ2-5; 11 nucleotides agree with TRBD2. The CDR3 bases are TGTGCCACTGAACTAGCGGGGGCTTCGGGAGAGACCCAGTACTTC. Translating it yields CATELAGASGETQYF.